These 29 T cell receptor beta chains originate from one sample sequenced in a study of blood T cells in healthy people across ages. The authors ran a second PCR of 7 to 11 cycles using a sample-barcoded 5' primer and a J-beta primer mix. From the 5' RACE reads, TCRdb called clonotypes with MiXCR, one entry per CDR3 protein. The data show about 500,000 distinct CDR3 sequences, less than 25% seen once. These data were also reused for a study on T cells of mothers and their children.

The sample comprised blood. Receptors originate from a boy aged 10-17 years in good health.

This clonotype has more than one count but fewer than ten. The chain uses TRBV28 and TRBJ1-2; D is possibly TRBD1 (5 bases). Germline assignment: CDR1 MDHEN and CDR2 SYDVKM. The CDR3 is 13 amino acids. With 5 bases removed from V and 8 bases from J, the gap between germline ends came to 15 bases. CDR3 in amino acids: CASSTGTLGGYTF. CDR3 coding DNA: TGTGCCAGCAGTACGGGGACTCTCGGGGGCTACACCTTC.

This clonotype was picked up a small number of times. In nucleotides, the CDR3 is TGTGCCAGCAGTCTGGACAGGGGAAAGTATGGCTACACCTTC. Encoded protein: CASSLDRGKYGYTF. V usage is TRBV12-3 or TRBV12-4 and J usage is TRBJ1-2, with 9 bases that match TRBD1. V lost 5 bases, J lost 5 bases, and 6 bases stayed unmatched. The CDR3 is 14 amino acids.

This chain uses TRBV7-2 with TRBJ1-2, with 10 nucleotides matching TRBD1. Trimming cost V 6 bases and J 5 bases; bases outside gene matches: 12. This CDR3 comprises 16 residues. Germline V gene lookup returns CDR1 SGHTA and CDR2 FQGNSA. The CDR3 sequence is CASRLGGTGVGYGYTF. The CDR3 DNA reads as TGTGCCAGCAGGCTCGGGGGGACAGGGGTGGGTTATGGCTACACCTTC.

The chain recombines TRBV27 with TRBJ1-2; D is possibly TRBD1 (5 bases). Germline-derived CDR1 and CDR2 are MNHEY and SMNVEV (reference sequence). The V and J ends lost 5 bases and 3 bases respectively, with 7 bases between them. The CDR3 has 12 amino acids. The CDR3 DNA reads TGTGCCAGCAGTGGGACGGACTATGGCTACACCTTC. This encodes CASSGTDYGYTF.

This clonotype was detected only a few times. The V and J genes are TRBV20-1 and TRBJ1-2; 7 bases fit TRBD1. CDR1 is DFQATT, CDR2 SNEGSKA, per germline (reference sequence). CDR3 size: 12 residues. V dropped 6 bases and J dropped 7; count of bases not matched to a gene: 8. CDR3 DNA: TGCAGTGCCCCTGGCAGGGGGGGTGGCTACACCTTC. Protein product: CSAPGRGGGYTF.

This clonotype was counted ten times or more. V gene TRBV3-1 combines with J gene TRBJ2-3, with TRBD2 as a possible D gene (5 bases). The V and J ends lost 1 base and 3 bases respectively, with 5 bases between them. CDR1 and CDR2 (germline): LGHDT, YNNKEL (reference sequence). The CDR3 is 13 residues long. The CDR3 sequence is CASSQGGTDTQYF. The CDR3 DNA is TGTGCCAGCAGCCAAGGAGGGACAGATACGCAGTATTTT.

The chain carries TRBV5-6 and TRBJ1-3, with D possibly matching TRBD1 (6 bases). The CDR3 runs 16 residues. The germline V gene has CDR1 SGHDT and CDR2 YYEEEE. The V end lost 1 base, the J end lost 3 bases, and 14 bases lay between the germline ends. For the CDR3, the DNA is TGTGCCAGCAGCTTGTTGGACAGCCGATATGGAAACACCATATATTTT. Protein: CASSLLDSRYGNTIYF.

This rearrangement joins TRBV27 to TRBJ1-1; no reliable D call. CDR1 MNHEY and CDR2 SMNVEV come from the germline V gene (reference sequence). There are 13 residues in the CDR3. With 1 base removed from V and 6 bases from J, the gap between germline ends came to 9 bases. The CDR3 spells CASSLWGVAEAFF. CDR3 nucleotide sequence: TGTGCCAGCAGTTTATGGGGTGTCGCTGAAGCTTTCTTT.

This clonotype was seen a handful of times. The chain carries TRBV12-3 or TRBV12-4 and TRBJ2-1; D call uncertain. This CDR3 spans 12 amino acids. V shed 1 base and J shed 12 bases, with 10 bases lying between them. CDR3 in amino acids: CASSLGRNPQFF. The CDR3 bases are TGTGCCAGCAGTTTAGGGCGAAATCCGCAGTTCTTC.

The V gene is TRBV7-8, the J gene TRBJ1-5, with 7 positions matching TRBD1. The J segment lost 9 bases and the V segment lost 5 bases, leaving 7 bases of the junction unmatched. Germline V gene lookup returns CDR1 SGHVS and CDR2 FQNEAQ. This CDR3 has 13 residues. This CDR3 reads CASSRQGYLPQHF. CDR3 sequence (DNA): TGTGCCAGCAGCCGACAGGGTTATTTGCCCCAGCATTTT.

This clonotype was counted between two and nine times. The gene calls are TRBV11-2 and TRBJ1-2; D not resolved. Deletions cut 0 bases from V and 0 bases from J, with 8 bases between. The CDR3 extends over 15 amino acids. Germline CDR1 SGHAT, CDR2 FQNNGV. CDR3 sequence reads: CASSLDMSANYGYTF. The CDR3, as DNA: TGTGCCAGCAGCTTAGATATGAGTGCTAACTATGGCTACACCTTC.

The rearrangement joins TRBV7-9 to TRBJ1-4; weak D call: TRBD1 (6 bases). The CDR3 totals 14 residues. The V gene lost 5 bases and the J gene lost 6 bases, with 13 bases spanning the gap. The germline V gene has CDR1 SEHNR and CDR2 FQNEAQ (reference sequence). CDR3 bases: TGTGCCAGCAGCCGCGGGGCAGGGGATGAAAAACTGTTTTTT. Encoded protein: CASSRGAGDEKLFF.

This clonotype was seen more than once but under ten times. This rearrangement joins TRBV5-1 to TRBJ2-7, with D possibly called TRBD1 or TRBD2 (5 bases each). The CDR3 is 16 residues long. V was pared by 4 bases and J by 0 bases, with 17 bases between. CDR1 is SGHRS, CDR2 YFSETQ, per germline. The CDR3 DNA reads TGCGCCAGCAGCCCCCTTGAGGGGAAGGGCTCCTACGAGCAGTACTTC. As protein: CASSPLEGKGSYEQYF.

The genes are TRBV7-2 and TRBJ2-5; TRBD2 aligns across 8 bases. This CDR3 has 15 residues. The V gene's germline CDR1 is SGHTA and CDR2 FQGNSA. V gave up 1 base and J gave up 4 bases; unmatched junction bases: 5. The CDR3 DNA sequence: TGTGCCAGCAGCTTAGATCCGGGGGGGCGAGAGACCCAGTACTTC. Protein product: CASSLDPGGRETQYF.

The chain has TRBV19 and TRBJ1-4; no definite D call. CDR3 size: 16 residues. V dropped 8 bases and J dropped 1 base, with 17 bases sitting between them. The V gene's germline CDR1 is LNHDA and CDR2 SQIVND (reference sequence). The CDR3 loop reads CASSSEHHLTNEKLFF. The CDR3, as DNA: TGTGCCAGTTCCAGCGAACATCACCTAACTAATGAAAAACTGTTTTTT.

The chain uses TRBV7-8 and TRBJ2-5; 8 nucleotides align to TRBD2. This CDR3 has 16 residues. Germline CDR1 and CDR2: SGHVS and FQNEAQ. J was trimmed by 5 bases and V by 0 bases; bases with no gene match: 8. CDR3 sequence reads: CASSLAPAGVGETQYF. The CDR3 DNA follows: TGTGCCAGCAGCTTAGCCCCAGCGGGAGTTGGGGAGACCCAGTACTTC. Drawing the rest from reference TRBV7-8 and TRBJ2-5, the complete variable domain is GAGVSQSPRYKVAKRGQDVALRCDPISGHVSLFWYQQALGQGPEFLTYFQNEAQLDKSGLPSDRFFAERPEGSVSTLKIQRTQQEDSAVYLCASSLAPAGVGETQYFGPGTRLLVL.

This clonotype was picked up many times. This chain connects TRBV28 to TRBJ2-1; TRBD2 aligns across 9 bases. Germline assignment: CDR1 MDHEN and CDR2 SYDVKM. The junction had 12 bases not matched to a gene; V was cut back by 5 bases and J by 7 bases. This CDR3 region has 16 residues. CDR3 bases: TGTGCCAGCAGTCCCCCGGGGCGGGAGGGCCTTAATGAGCAGTTCTTC. Its protein product is CASSPPGREGLNEQFF.

The rearrangement links TRBV7-2 to TRBJ2-5; TRBD1 aligns across 7 bases. The J call could be wrong; TRBJ2-7 is a better fit for the DNA end. CDR3 length: 13 residues. CDR1 and CDR2 from the germline V gene are SGHTA and FQGNSA. The CDR3 nucleotides read TGTGCCAGCAGTTCGGACAGGTCAGGCGAGCAGTACTTC. Protein: CASSSDRSGEQYF.

This clonotype was seen only a few times. This chain uses TRBV28 with TRBJ2-1; TRBD1 matches at 10 bases. CDR1 is MDHEN, CDR2 SYDVKM, per germline. The CDR3 extends over 15 amino acids. J lost 7 bases, V lost 2 bases, and 5 bases had no gene match. The CDR3 region is CASSLGRTGGNEQFF. In DNA, the CDR3 is TGTGCCAGCAGTTTAGGGAGGACAGGGGGGAATGAGCAGTTCTTC.

This clonotype has more than one count but fewer than ten. The V gene is TRBV29-1, the J gene TRBJ2-5; 8 bases are a match to TRBD2. Germline V CDR1 and CDR2: SQVTM, ANQGSEA. This CDR3 spans 14 amino acids. V lost 5 bases, J lost 5 bases, and 10 bases stayed unmatched. CDR3 DNA: TGCAGCGTTCGAACTAGCGGCCGGGGGGAGACCCAGTACTTC. It specifies CSVRTSGRGETQYF.

This chain joins TRBV27 and TRBJ2-5; D is possibly TRBD2 (5 bases). V lost 2 bases to trimming and J lost 5 bases, with 12 bases between them. There are 14 residues in the CDR3. Germline CDR1 is MNHEY and CDR2 is SMNVEV (reference sequence). The chain's CDR3 is CASSLRGSRETQYF. CDR3 sequence (DNA): TGTGCCAGCAGTTTAAGAGGGTCGAGGGAGACCCAGTACTTC.

This clonotype was seen more than once but under ten times. The CDR3 bases are TGTGCCAGCAGCGTGGCTAATCAGAGGGACAGGGCCGGGGGACTTAGCAATCAGCCCCAGCATTTT. The encoded protein is CASSVANQRDRAGGLSNQPQHF. The genes are TRBV9 and TRBJ1-5; 9 bases agree with TRBD1. Germline CDR1 reads SGDLS; CDR2 reads YYNGEE. The CDR3 length is 22 residues. Germline trimming cut 2 bases from V and 0 bases from J; bases unmatched to any gene: 21.

This clonotype was counted many times. The V and J genes are TRBV4-3 and TRBJ2-7; D assignment may be TRBD1 or TRBD2 (5 bases each). This CDR3 is 14 amino acids long. Trimming stripped 5 bases from V and 1 base from J, with 12 bases between. Germline V gene lookup returns CDR1 LGHNA and CDR2 YSLEER. The CDR3 DNA sequence: TGCGCCAGCAGCAATCGGGACGGGTCCTACGAGCAGTACTTC. This translates into CASSNRDGSYEQYF.

This clonotype has more than one count but fewer than ten. The chain recombines TRBV9 with TRBJ2-7, with 8 nucleotides matching TRBD1. Germline lookup yields CDR1 SGDLS and CDR2 YYNGEE. The V segment lost 0 bases and the J segment 3 bases; nucleotides outside the gene matches: 5. The CDR3 totals 15 residues. The CDR3 DNA reads TGTGCCAGCAGCGTAGAGGGGGACAGGTACTACGAGCAGTACTTC. Its translation is CASSVEGDRYYEQYF. The full variable domain, in which reference TRBV9 and TRBJ2-7 provide the parts outside the CDR3, is DSGVTQTPKHLITATGQRVTLRCSPRSGDLSVYWYQQSLDQGLQFLIQYYNGEERAKGNILERFSAQQFPDLHSELNLSSLELGDSALYFCASSVEGDRYYEQYFGPGTRLTVT.

This clonotype has just a few counts. This chain joins TRBV20-1 and TRBJ2-7; D not resolved. The V and J ends lost 6 bases and 0 bases respectively, with 6 bases between them. Germline lookup yields CDR1 DFQATT and CDR2 SNEGSKA (reference sequence). There are 11 residues in the CDR3. The CDR3 is CSASVSYEQYF. Here the CDR3 DNA reads TGCAGTGCGTCAGTCTCCTACGAGCAGTACTTC.

This sequence joins TRBV28 and TRBJ2-7, with 8 bases lining up with TRBD2. After removal of 9 bases from V and 4 bases from J, the junction contained 8 bases not matched to a gene. The length of the CDR3 is 13 residues. Germline V gene sequence: CDR1 MDHEN, CDR2 SYDVKM. CDR3 coding DNA: TGTGCCAGTGTCAGCGGGAGTTTTTACGAGCAGTACTTC. This translates into CASVSGSFYEQYF.

The sample holds a few counts of this clonotype. The V gene is TRBV10-3, the J gene TRBJ2-7; 7 bases agree with TRBD1. Germline V lookup: CDR1 ENHRY, CDR2 SYGVKD. This CDR3 is 14 amino acids long. V trimming: 6 bases; J trimming: 2 bases; junction bases outside the gene matches: 7. CDR3 bases: TGTGCCATCAGCGGGTCAACAGGGGCCTACGAGCAGTACTTC. Amino acids: CAISGSTGAYEQYF.

There are a few counts of this clonotype. The V gene is TRBV27, the J gene TRBJ2-5; 8 bases agree with TRBD1. The CDR3 length is 15 residues. Unmatched junction bases numbered 14, after V lost 3 bases and J lost 11 bases. The V gene's germline CDR1 is MNHEY and CDR2 SMNVEV (reference sequence). The DNA of the CDR3 is TGTGCCAGCAGTTTGAGGACAGGGTCCCCCTACGGGCAGTACTTC. Translation gives CASSLRTGSPYGQYF.

This clonotype has only a few counts. The genes are TRBV29-1 and TRBJ2-1; 7 bases align to TRBD1. The CDR3 runs 15 residues. J was trimmed by 4 bases and V by 4 bases; bases with no gene match: 10. CDR1 and CDR2 (germline): SQVTM, ANQGSEA. CDR3: CSVVIGQVPYNEQFF. For the CDR3, the DNA is TGCAGCGTTGTCATTGGACAGGTCCCTTACAATGAGCAGTTCTTC.